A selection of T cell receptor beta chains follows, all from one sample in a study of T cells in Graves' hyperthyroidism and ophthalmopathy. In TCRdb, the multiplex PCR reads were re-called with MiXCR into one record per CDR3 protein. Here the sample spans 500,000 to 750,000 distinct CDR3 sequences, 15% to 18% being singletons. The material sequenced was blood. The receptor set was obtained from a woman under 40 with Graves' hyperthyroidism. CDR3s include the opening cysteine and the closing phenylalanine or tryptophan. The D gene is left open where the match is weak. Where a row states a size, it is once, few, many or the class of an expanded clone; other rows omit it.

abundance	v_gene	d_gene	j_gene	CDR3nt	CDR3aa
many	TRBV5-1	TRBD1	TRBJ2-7	TGCGCCAGCAGCTTGGCGGGAACAGGGGGAATCTACGAGCAGTACTTC	CASSLAGTGGIYEQYF
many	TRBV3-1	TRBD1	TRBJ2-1	TGTGCCAGCAGTCAAGTTGGGACAGGGGGCTACAATGAGCAGTTCTTC	CASSQVGTGGYNEQFF
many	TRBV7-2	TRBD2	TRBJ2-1	TGTGCCAGCAGCCCCAGCGCATTTAGCGGGAGACCCTACAATGAGCAGTTCTTC	CASSPSAFSGRPYNEQFF
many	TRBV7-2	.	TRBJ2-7	TGTGCCAGCAGCGCCGTATTCTCCTACGAGCAGTACTTC	CASSAVFSYEQYF
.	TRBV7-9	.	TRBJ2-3	TGTGCCAGCAGCCCTACGTTGGGCACAGATACGCAGTATTTT	CASSPTLGTDTQYF
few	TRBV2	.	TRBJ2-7	TGTGCCAGCAGTAGGTCCACAGAGGGCCCAAACGAGCAGTACTTC	CASSRSTEGPNEQYF
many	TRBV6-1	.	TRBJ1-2	TGTGCCAGCAGTTCACCGCACTATGGCTACACCTTC	CASSSPHYGYTF
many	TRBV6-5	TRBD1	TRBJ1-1	TGTGCCAGCAGTTACTCTACGGGACAGGGTCGTGCTGAAGCTTTCTTT	CASSYSTGQGRAEAFF
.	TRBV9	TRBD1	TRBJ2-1	TGTGCCAGCAGCCCTGGGACAGTCTACAATGAGCAGTTCTTC	CASSPGTVYNEQFF
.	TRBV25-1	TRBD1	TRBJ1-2	TGTGCCAGCAGTGAATATCGGACAGGGGGCGGCTACACCTTC	CASSEYRTGGGYTF
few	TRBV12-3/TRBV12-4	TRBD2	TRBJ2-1	TGTGCCAGCAGTTTAAGGGGACTAGCGGGAGGGCCGGTCAATGAGCAGTTCTTC	CASSLRGLAGGPVNEQFF
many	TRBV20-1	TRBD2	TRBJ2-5	TGCAGTGCTAGTGTGCCGGCGAGCGGGAGGGAGCTAGAGACCCAGTACTTC	CSASVPASGRELETQYF
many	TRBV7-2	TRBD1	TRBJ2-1	TGTGCCAGCAGCGCGGGACAGGGGTACAATGAGCAGTTCTTC	CASSAGQGYNEQFF
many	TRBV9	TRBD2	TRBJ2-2	TGTGCCAGCAGCGTAGCTAGCGGGACCACCGGGGAGCTGTTTTTT	CASSVASGTTGELFF
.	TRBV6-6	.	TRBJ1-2	TGTGCCAGCAGTTACGGGGCAGGGAAGTTCTCTGGCTACACCTTC	CASSYGAGKFSGYTF
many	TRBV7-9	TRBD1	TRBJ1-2	TGTGCCAGCAGCAGCGGGACAGGGGCACACCCTAGCTATGGCTACACCTTC	CASSSGTGAHPSYGYTF
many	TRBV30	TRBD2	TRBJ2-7	TGTGCCTGGAGTCGGGAGGTCTACGAGCAGTACTTC	CAWSREVYEQYF
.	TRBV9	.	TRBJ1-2	TGTGCCAGCAGCGTGGTCGAGGGTGGCTACACCTTC	CASSVVEGGYTF
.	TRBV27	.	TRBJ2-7	TGTGCCAGCAGCCCGGTGGCGGGCTACGAGCAGTACTTC	CASSPVAGYEQYF
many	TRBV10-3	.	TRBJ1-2	TGTGCCATCAACCCCGGACAGAACTATGGCTACACCTTC	CAINPGQNYGYTF
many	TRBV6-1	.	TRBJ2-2	TGTGCCAGCAGTGTGAAGGGAACCGGGGAGCTGTTTTTT	CASSVKGTGELFF
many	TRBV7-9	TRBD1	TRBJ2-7	TGTGCCAGCAGCTTAGCCCCGGACAGGAAAAGCTCCTACGAGCAGTACTTC	CASSLAPDRKSSYEQYF
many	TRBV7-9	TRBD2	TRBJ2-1	TGTGCCAGCAGCAGAGGGGGACTAGCGGGAGAGGGTGAGCAGTTCTTC	CASSRGGLAGEGEQFF
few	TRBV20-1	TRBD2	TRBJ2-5	TGCAGTGCTAGAGATGAGCGGGGCTGGGAGACCCAGTACTTC	CSARDERGWETQYF
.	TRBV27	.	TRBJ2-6	TGTGCCAGCAGTTCTAGGTTAGGCTCTGGGGCCAACGTCCTGACTTTC	CASSSRLGSGANVLTF
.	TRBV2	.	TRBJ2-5	TGTGCCAGCAATGACGGTAAAGAGACCCAGTACTTC	CASNDGKETQYF
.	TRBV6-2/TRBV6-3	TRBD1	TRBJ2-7	TGTGCCAGCAGTTACCGGGACAGGGGGATCGAGCAGTACTTC	CASSYRDRGIEQYF
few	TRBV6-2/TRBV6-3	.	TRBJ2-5	TGTGCCAGCAGTTACTCCTGGGAGACCCAGTACTTC	CASSYSWETQYF
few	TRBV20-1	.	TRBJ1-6	TGCAGTGCTAGAGGGGAGGTCGGAGGGTCCTATAATTCACCCCTCCACTTT	CSARGEVGGSYNSPLHF
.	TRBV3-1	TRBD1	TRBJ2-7	TGTGCCAGCAGCCAAAGGGGGCTAGCCTACGAGCAGTACTTC	CASSQRGLAYEQYF
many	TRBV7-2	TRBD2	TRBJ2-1	TGTGCCAGCAGCTTAGGCCCAACGGTCTCTACTAGCGGGAGGGCTAGGGTATACAATGAGCAGTTCTTC	CASSLGPTVSTSGRARVYNEQFF
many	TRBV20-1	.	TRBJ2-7	TGCAGTGCCCCAAGCCCTTCAGGGGGGAGGGACGAGCAGTACTTC	CSAPSPSGGRDEQYF
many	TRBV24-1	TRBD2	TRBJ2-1	TGTGCCACCAGTGAACCGGGACTAGCCTACAATGAGCAGTTCTTC	CATSEPGLAYNEQFF
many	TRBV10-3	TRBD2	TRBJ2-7	TGTGCCATCAGCAAGGAGCGGGAGGGAGGTTCCTACGAGCAGTACTTC	CAISKEREGGSYEQYF
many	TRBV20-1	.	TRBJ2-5	TGCAGTGCTAGAGCAGGGGCCCCTCGGGAGACCCAGTACTTC	CSARAGAPRETQYF
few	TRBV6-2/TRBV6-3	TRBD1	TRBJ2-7	TGTGCCAGCACCTGGACAGGGGACGAGCAGTACTTC	CASTWTGDEQYF
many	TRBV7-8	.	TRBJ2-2	TGTGCCAGCAGCTTAGCGGGAACCACCCGGGTGACCGGGGAGCTGTTTTTT	CASSLAGTTRVTGELFF
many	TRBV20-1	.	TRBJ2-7	TGCAGTGCTAGAGCGAACGAGCAGTACTTC	CSARANEQYF
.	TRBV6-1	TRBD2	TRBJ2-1	TGTGCCAGCAGTGGAAGACTAGCGGAACGCTACAATGAGCAGTTCTTC	CASSGRLAERYNEQFF
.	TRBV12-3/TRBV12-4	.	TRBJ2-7	TGTGCCAGCGGGGGACACGAGCAGTACTTC	CASGGHEQYF
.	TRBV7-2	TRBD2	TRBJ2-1	TGTGCCAGCAGCTTAGTGGTGGGACTAGCAATCGTAGCGAGCTCCTACAATGAGCAGTTCTTC	CASSLVVGLAIVASSYNEQFF
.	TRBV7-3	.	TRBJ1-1	TGTGCCGGCAGCTTAGGTCATCTGAACACTGAAGCTTTCTTT	CAGSLGHLNTEAFF
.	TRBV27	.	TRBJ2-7	TGTGCCATCAGGCCCAGGGCAGTATACGAGCAGTACTTC	CAIRPRAVYEQYF
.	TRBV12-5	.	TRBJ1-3	TGTGCTAGTGGTTTGGGGCTGGGCCTGTCAGGAGACACCATATATTTT	CASGLGLGLSGDTIYF
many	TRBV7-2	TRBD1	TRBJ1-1	TGTGCCAGCAGCTTGGGGACAGGGGGGACGAACACTGAAGCTTTCTTT	CASSLGTGGTNTEAFF
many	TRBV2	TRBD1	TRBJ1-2	TGTGCCAGCAAACAGTCAGGGGGGTACTATGGCTACACCTTC	CASKQSGGYYGYTF
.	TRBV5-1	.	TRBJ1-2	TGCGCCAGCAGCTTCGAATCCTTGAGCTACACCTTC	CASSFESLSYTF
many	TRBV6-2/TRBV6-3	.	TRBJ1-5	TGTGCCAGCAGTTATTTCGGGGTTAGCAATCAGCCCCAGCATTTT	CASSYFGVSNQPQHF
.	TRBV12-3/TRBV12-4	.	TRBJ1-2	TGTGCCAGCAGTTTGGGCGCAGTGCATGGCTACACCTTC	CASSLGAVHGYTF
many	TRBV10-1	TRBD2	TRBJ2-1	TGCGCCAGCAGCCGGGAGGGCCATGGTGAGCAGTTCTTC	CASSREGHGEQFF
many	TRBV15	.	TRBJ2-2	TGTGCCACCAGCAGAGCCGGGACTCGGAACACCGGGGAGCTGTTTTTT	CATSRAGTRNTGELFF
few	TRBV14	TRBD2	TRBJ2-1	TGTGCCAGCAGCCAACTAGCGGGAGTATTTAATGAGCAGTTCTTC	CASSQLAGVFNEQFF
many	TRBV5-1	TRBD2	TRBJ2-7	TGCGCCAGCAGCGGGGGGACTAGCGGGGGCTACGAGCAGTACTTC	CASSGGTSGGYEQYF
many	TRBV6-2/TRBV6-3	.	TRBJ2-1	TGTGCCAGCTGGATCCCAGGCTACAATGAGCAGTTCTTC	CASWIPGYNEQFF
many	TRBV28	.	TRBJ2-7	TGTGCCAGCAGTTCACAGAGATACAGGAGCTCCTACGAGCAGTACTTC	CASSSQRYRSSYEQYF
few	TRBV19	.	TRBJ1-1	TGTGCCAGTAGCCGCCCCGGTGAAGCTTTCTTT	CASSRPGEAFF
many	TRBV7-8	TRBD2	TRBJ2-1	TGTGCCAGCCAAAGGACTAGCGGGCTATTTGTTGATGAGCAGTTCTTC	CASQRTSGLFVDEQFF
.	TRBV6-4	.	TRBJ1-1	TGTGCCAGAAGCCGCGCGTTCTTT	CARSRAFF
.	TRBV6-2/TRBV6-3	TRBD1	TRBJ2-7	TGTGCCAGCAGTACGGGACAGTGGTTTTACGGGCAGTACTTC	CASSTGQWFYGQYF
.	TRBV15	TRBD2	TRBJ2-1	TGTGCCACCAGCTCGGGGGGGACTAGCGGGTTCTACAATGAGCAGTTCTTC	CATSSGGTSGFYNEQFF